The present entry profiles one T cell receptor (beta chain) with its context. Antigen: not known. Only in-frame clones appear in the TCRdb table, and some are missing; sequencing was by immunoSEQ multiplex PCR. In total, the table holds over 130,000 clones. The sample is drawn from a study of T cell responses to AZD1222 COVID-19 vaccine. Study-level points and caveats: Compared with day 0, the breadth and depth of the Spike-specific TCR repertoire rose significantly after two doses of AZD1222. CD4 TCRs covered the whole spike, strongest at regions 160-218 and 743-854. At baseline, just a handful of AZD1222 recipients tested seropositive. Donors skewed white British and female; clonal diversity was possibly underestimated.

The germline V and J ends were trimmed by 3 bases and 0 bases, with 9 bases remaining between them. Germline loops: CDR1 SGHAT, CDR2 FQNNGV. This CDR3 is built from 14 residues. V gene TRBV11-2 combines with J gene TRBJ2-7, with D possibly TRBD1 on 6 matching bases. The sequenced material came from peripheral blood. This sequence was found in an adult in good health. CDR3 coding DNA: TGTGCCAGCAGCTTGCGGACAGACTCCTACGAGCAGTACTTC. It specifies CASSLRTDSYEQYF.